The 3 T cell receptor beta chains given below trace back to one sample, sequenced in a study of OX40 agonist ivuxolimab in advanced cancers. The protocol was immunoSEQ multiplex PCR, while the TCRdb copy is restricted to in-frame clones and leaves out a portion. The sample shows 40,000 or so clones, roughly four fifths of them seen only once. The sample in question was CD4+ or CD8+ T cells sorted from blood, obtained in a trial of the OX40 agonist ivuxolimab. These receptors were obtained from an adult with an advanced solid tumor such as melanoma, head and neck, liver or kidney cancer.

The chain has TRBV5-1 and TRBJ2-1; D gene ambiguous. The CDR3 contains 11 residues. CDR1 SGHRS and CDR2 YFSETQ come from the germline V gene. Between the trimmed V and J ends, which lost 0 bases and 10 bases, there was a span of 5 bases. This CDR3 reads CASSLEQEQFF. DNA for the CDR3: TGCGCCAGCAGCTTGGAACAGGAGCAGTTCTTC.

The chain couples TRBV2 to TRBJ2-7, with 7 positions matching TRBD2. CDR3 length: 14 residues. V dropped 4 bases and J dropped 7; count of bases not matched to a gene: 10. Germline V gives CDR1 SNHLY, CDR2 FYNNEI. CDR3 DNA sequence: TGTGCCAGCAGTGCGGCCAGCGGGGTGGGGGAGCAGTACTTC. Amino acid sequence: CASSAASGVGEQYF.

This chain joins TRBV29-1 and TRBJ2-7; tentatively, D is TRBD2 (6 bases). The CDR3 extends over 13 amino acids. CDR1 is SQVTM, CDR2 ANQGSEA, per germline. V was shortened by 4 bases and J by 4 bases, with 14 bases between the two germline ends. CDR3 in amino acids: CSVALAREYEQYF. As DNA, the CDR3 is TGCAGCGTTGCCCTAGCGAGAGAATACGAGCAGTACTTC.